This T cell receptor (beta chain) was recovered during a study of T-cell memory formation after mild COVID-19. TCR alpha and TCR beta cDNA libraries carrying sample barcodes and UMIs came from 5'RACE with constant-segment primers. TCRdb reanalysed the 5' RACE reads using MiXCR and keeps one entry per CDR3 protein. The data contain fewer than 450,000 distinct CDR3 sequences, approximately 21% of them singletons. A note on this clonotype: Its antigen is as yet unknown.

V lost 4 bases and J 4 bases, leaving 21 bases between the germline ends. Germline CDR1 is SGHTA and CDR2 is FQGNSA. The CDR3 totals 17 residues. Study-level points and caveats: Mostly located in CM and EM were contracting CD4+ clones, with contracting CD8+ clones located in EMRA. Memory sampled before infection contained some responding clones, suggesting cross-reactive memory joined.

This TCR was recovered from an adult woman who had mild COVID-19 (a few samples of this study predate the infection). Cell type and time point are not known. Material: PBMCs or a T cell subset sorted from them (not recorded which). The chain recombines TRBV7-2 with TRBJ2-3, with D hard to call. CDR3 coding DNA: TGTGCCAGCAGCTCCCTGTGGGAAGGGCTAGGAGCAGATACGCAGTATTTT. Translated: CASSSLWEGLGADTQYF. The full variable domain, its missing parts supplied by reference TRBV7-2 and TRBJ2-3, is GAGVSQSPSNKVTEKGKDVELRCDPISGHTALYWYRQSLGQGLEFLIYFQGNSAPDKSGLPSDRFSAERTGGSVSTLTIQRTQQEDSAVYLCASSSLWEGLGADTQYFGPGTRLTVL.